This TCR beta chain was captured by sequencing in a study of monozygotic twins with inflammatory bowel disease. TCRdb reprocessed the 5' RACE reads, keeping one entry per CDR3 protein, no DNA. This sample contains 200,000 to 250,000 distinct CDR3 sequences. Germline V CDR1 and CDR2: SGHTS, YDEGEE. This CDR3 has 14 amino acids. The template was total RNA from whole blood, with no T cell sorting. Sequenced material: blood. The chain is built from TRBV5-8 and TRBJ2-5. This receptor was obtained from a human donor with ulcerative colitis or Crohn's disease, or a healthy co-twin of an affected twin (not recorded which). The CDR3 sequence: CASSFLTKQETQYF.